Listed here are 16 T cell receptor beta chains from one sample, sequenced in a study of blood T cell repertoires in COVID-19. TCRdb's copy holds only in-frame clones and misses some; the assay was immunoSEQ multiplex PCR. In the table there are 90,000 to 110,000 clones, around 74% of which are singletons. Sequences were obtained from peripheral blood. The source is a woman aged 70-85 years with acute or convalescent COVID-19.

The rearrangement links TRBV19 to TRBJ2-1; 12 bases are shared with TRBD2. V lost 4 bases, J lost 9 bases, and 13 bases stayed unmatched. The CDR3 covers 17 residues. Germline V CDR1 and CDR2: LNHDA, SQIVND (reference sequence). The CDR3 nucleotides are TGTGCCAGTAGTACCACGCGACTAGCGGGGGTGGAGACTGAGCAGTTCTTC. The encoded protein is CASSTTRLAGVETEQFF.

This clone was detected a few times. The chain is built from TRBV5-6 and TRBJ1-4; 8 positions agree with TRBD1. With 2 bases clipped from V and 0 bases from J, the junction kept 6 bases outside the gene matches. Germline CDR1 and CDR2: SGHDT and YYEEEE. The CDR3 extends over 17 amino acids. CDR3 coding DNA: TGTGCCAGCAGCTTTGGGACAGGCCCAGCAACTAATGAAAAACTGTTTTTT. Its protein is CASSFGTGPATNEKLFF.

This clone was picked up a small number of times. Within the sample, other DNA sequences also encode this same CDR3. V is TRBV6-5 and J is TRBJ1-1; no firm D call. The CDR3 is 13 amino acids. The V end was cut by 5 bases, the J end by 1 base, with 8 bases between. Germline lookup yields CDR1 MNHEY and CDR2 SVGAGI. The CDR3 region has the DNA TGTGCCAGCAGTACTAGACAGAACACTGAAGCTTTCTTT. As protein: CASSTRQNTEAFF.

This chain uses TRBV7-2 with TRBJ2-1; a weak D match, TRBD2 (5 bases). The length of the CDR3 is 15 residues. V was trimmed by 1 base and J by 5 bases, leaving 12 bases between them. CDR1 and CDR2 (germline): SGHTA, FQGNSA. The CDR3 DNA reads as TGTGCCAGCAGCTTAGAGGGCGCTAGCAACAATGAGCAGTTCTTC. Protein: CASSLEGASNNEQFF.

The chain recombines TRBV10-2 with TRBJ1-2, with 7 nucleotides matching TRBD1. The CDR3 is 15 amino acids. Looked up from germline, CDR1 is WSHSY and CDR2 is SAAADI. V lost 6 bases to trimming and J lost 8 bases; unmatched junction nucleotides: 15. CDR3 nucleotides: TGCGCCAGCAGGCTAGGGACAGCCTTCGTCTCGGGCTACACCTTC. Translation: CASRLGTAFVSGYTF.

This chain links TRBV5-4 with TRBJ1-1; 7 nucleotides match TRBD1. This CDR3 comprises 13 residues. Per germline, CDR1 SGHNT and CDR2 YYREEE (reference sequence). V trimming: 0 bases; J trimming: 8 bases; junction bases outside the gene matches: 4. The CDR3 reads CASSLGTGSEAFF. CDR3 DNA: TGTGCCAGCAGCTTGGGGACAGGCAGCGAAGCTTTCTTT.

This chain connects TRBV2 to TRBJ1-5, with D perhaps matching TRBD1 (5 bases). CDR3 length: 14 amino acids. Trimming left V 3 bases short and J 5 bases short, with 11 bases between. CDR1 and CDR2 from the germline V gene are SNHLY and FYNNEI. The CDR3, as DNA: TGTGCCAGCAGTGATAGGGAGGGGCATCAGCCCCAGCATTTT. It is translated as CASSDREGHQPQHF.

This clone was counted a few times. The chain employs TRBV7-9 and TRBJ2-2; 8 bases fit TRBD1. The CDR3 has 16 residues. Germline assignment: CDR1 SEHNR and CDR2 FQNEAQ (reference sequence). J lost 7 bases, V lost 4 bases, and 11 bases had no gene match. CDR3 protein: CASSYRQGRSSGELFF. In nucleotides, the CDR3 is TGTGCCAGCAGCTATCGACAGGGGAGGTCGAGCGGGGAGCTGTTTTTT.

The rearrangement uses TRBV5-4 and TRBJ1-1, with D possibly being TRBD1 (5 bases). Germline lookup yields CDR1 SGHNT and CDR2 YYREEE (reference sequence). This CDR3 region has 12 residues. V shed 1 base and J shed 11 bases, with 12 bases lying between them. DNA of the CDR3: TGTGCCAGCAGCTTGTTCCCAGCAGGGGCTTTCTTT. The encoded protein is CASSLFPAGAFF.

The rearrangement uses TRBV2 and TRBJ1-5; D is perhaps TRBD1 (6 bases). V lost 4 bases to trimming and J lost 0 bases, with 10 bases between them. CDR3 length equals 15 residues. Looked up from germline, CDR1 is SNHLY and CDR2 is FYNNEI. DNA for the CDR3: TGTGCCAGCAGTGGGGGGCCAAATAGCAATCAGCCCCAGCATTTT. Translated: CASSGGPNSNQPQHF.

The chain combines TRBV2 with TRBJ1-1; 7 positions match TRBD1. There are 13 residues in the CDR3. Per the germline V gene, CDR1 is SNHLY and CDR2 is FYNNEI. V lost 11 bases, J lost 1 base, and 7 bases stayed unmatched. CDR3 sequence: CACFGQANTEAFF. The CDR3 DNA is TGTGCCTGCTTCGGACAGGCGAACACTGAAGCTTTCTTT.

This chain uses TRBV29-1 with TRBJ1-2; weak D call: TRBD1 (6 bases). The CDR3 has 14 amino acids. Trimming shortened V by 2 bases and J by 4 bases, and 14 bases separated the two germline ends. Germline CDR1 and CDR2: SQVTM and ANQGSEA. CDR3 DNA: TGCAGCGTTGAATCGGACAGCTTCCCCTATGGCTACACCTTC. It yields the protein CSVESDSFPYGYTF. The whole variable domain, remainder taken from reference TRBV29-1 and TRBJ1-2, is SAVISQKPSRDICQRGTSLTIQCQVDSQVTMMFWYRQQPGQSLTLIATANQGSEATYESGFVIDKFPISRPNLTFSTLTVSNMSPEDSSIYLCSVESDSFPYGYTFGSGTRLTVV.

CDR3 region: CASSSHSTGFNEKLFF. In DNA, the CDR3 is TGTGCCAGCAGCTCGCATTCGACGGGATTTAATGAAAAACTGTTTTTT. This chain joins TRBV7-9 and TRBJ1-4; D ambiguous. From germline, CDR1 is SEHNR and CDR2 FQNEAQ (reference sequence). This CDR3 is built from 16 residues. The germline V and J ends were trimmed by 4 bases and 4 bases, with 16 bases remaining between them.

The gene calls are TRBV19 and TRBJ2-1, with 7 bases fitting TRBD1. The CDR3 has 15 amino acids. After removal of 1 base from V and 10 bases from J, the junction contained 10 bases not matched to a gene. Germline lookup yields CDR1 LNHDA and CDR2 SQIVND (reference sequence). DNA of the CDR3: TGTGCCAGTAGTATAGTAGGACAGGTGACTCGAGAGCAGTTCTTC. This gives the protein CASSIVGQVTREQFF. The entire variable domain, with the rest obtained from reference TRBV19 and TRBJ2-1, is as follows: DGGITQSPKYLFRKEGQNVTLSCEQNLNHDAMYWYRQDPGQGLRLIYYSQIVNDFQKGDIAEGYSVSREKKESFPLTVTSAQKNPTAFYLCASSIVGQVTREQFFGPGTRLTVL.

The V gene is TRBV5-6, the J gene TRBJ2-6; perhaps TRBD2 as D (5 bases). This CDR3 comprises 14 residues. The V gene lost 5 bases and the J gene lost 2 bases, with 8 bases spanning the gap. Germline V gives CDR1 SGHDT, CDR2 YYEEEE. The CDR3 spells CASSLRAGANVLTF. For the CDR3, the DNA is TGTGCCAGCAGTCTGAGGGCTGGGGCCAACGTCCTGACTTTC.

The V gene is TRBV6-1, the J gene TRBJ1-6, with 8 bases aligning to TRBD1. The germline V gene has CDR1 MNHNS and CDR2 SASEGT. V was pared by 3 bases and J by 4 bases, with 2 bases of the junction left unmatched. This CDR3 contains 15 residues. This CDR3 is CASSDGQGYNSPLHF. The CDR3 nucleotides are TGTGCCAGCAGTGATGGACAGGGTTATAATTCACCCCTCCACTTT.